Below, 17 T cell receptor beta chains from the same sample are listed, as sequenced in a study of blood T cell repertoires in COVID-19. Produced via immunoSEQ multiplex PCR; TCRdb's table is partial and in-frame only. The sample holds around 15,000 clones, 80% to 90% seen once. Sequenced: peripheral blood. The receptor set was obtained from a human donor in a cohort sampled during active COVID-19.

The DNA of the CDR3 is TGTGCCAGCAGCGTAGGTCCCGTGTCTGGAAACACCATATATTTT. Translated: CASSVGPVSGNTIYF. This rearrangement joins TRBV9 to TRBJ1-3, with D hard to call. CDR1 SGDLS and CDR2 YYNGEE come from the germline V gene. V shed 0 bases and J shed 1 base, with 8 bases lying between them. The CDR3 sequence is 15 residues long. The full variable domain, in which reference TRBV9 and TRBJ1-3 provide the parts outside the CDR3, is DSGVTQTPKHLITATGQRVTLRCSPRSGDLSVYWYQQSLDQGLQFLIQYYNGEERAKGNILERFSAQQFPDLHSELNLSSLELGDSALYFCASSVGPVSGNTIYFGEGSWLTVV.

The chain carries TRBV7-2 and TRBJ1-5; 8 bases line up with TRBD1. The CDR3 has 15 amino acids. Germline CDR1 SGHTA, CDR2 FQGNSA. The V segment lost 4 bases and the J segment 2 bases; nucleotides outside the gene matches: 4. This CDR3 is CASSYGQGRNQPQHF. CDR3 in DNA: TGTGCCAGCAGCTACGGACAGGGACGCAATCAGCCCCAGCATTTT.

The V and J genes are TRBV30 and TRBJ2-4; TRBD1 might be the D (6 bases). The CDR3 loop spans 12 amino acids. V was pared by 5 bases and J by 16 bases, with 21 bases between. Germline CDR1 is GTSNPN and CDR2 is SVGIG (reference sequence). The CDR3 sequence is CAWDLQGLSTYF. In DNA, the CDR3 is TGTGCCTGGGATCTACAGGGTCTCAGCACCTACTTC.

This clone was observed once. The rearrangement uses TRBV19 and TRBJ2-7, with 7 positions matching TRBD2. V trimming: 5 bases; J trimming: 2 bases; junction bases outside the gene matches: 9. Germline CDR1 is LNHDA and CDR2 is SQIVND (reference sequence). The CDR3 runs 15 residues. The CDR3, as DNA: TGTGCCAGTAGTCCCGAAGCGGGGACCCCCTACGAGCAGTACTTC. This sequence encodes CASSPEAGTPYEQYF.

The rearrangement links TRBV18 to TRBJ1-1; D gene uncertain. Germline values: CDR1 KGHSH, CDR2 LQKENI. Trimming cost V 5 bases and J 1 base, with 11 bases left between them. The CDR3 runs to 14 residues. DNA of the CDR3: TGTGCCAGCTCATCCAACTCGGGGAACACTGAAGCTTTCTTT. It yields the protein CASSSNSGNTEAFF.

In this sample, this clone turned up once. Other DNA sequences from this sample encode an identical CDR3 as well. The chain has TRBV27 and TRBJ1-2, with 7 positions matching TRBD1. CDR1 is MNHEY and CDR2 is SMNVEV in the germline V gene (reference sequence). This CDR3 region has 15 residues. V dropped 6 bases and J dropped 0; count of bases not matched to a gene: 7. DNA of the CDR3: TGTGCCAGCAGGCCGGACAGGAGATCTAACTATGGCTACACCTTC. This sequence encodes CASRPDRRSNYGYTF.

V gene TRBV10-3 combines with J gene TRBJ2-1; 7 nucleotides agree with TRBD2. The CDR3 sequence is 17 residues long. V shed 0 bases, J shed 7 bases, and the junction held 12 bases outside the gene matches. Germline lookup yields CDR1 ENHRY and CDR2 SYGVKD. The CDR3 DNA sequence: TGTGCCATCAGTGAGTCGGCCAGCGGGGTGGTAGGAAATGAGCAGTTCTTC. It translates to CAISESASGVVGNEQFF.

This chain connects TRBV25-1 to TRBJ1-1, with D perhaps TRBD1 (6 bases). The germline V gene has CDR1 MGHDK and CDR2 SYGVNS. The V end was cut by 5 bases, the J end by 4 bases, with 14 bases between. The CDR3 has 14 amino acids. The CDR3: CASSHSGALTEAFF. The DNA for the CDR3 is TGTGCCAGCAGTCATTCAGGGGCACTCACTGAAGCTTTCTTT.

The rearrangement joins TRBV19 to TRBJ1-2; maybe TRBD1 (6 bases). V dropped 7 bases and J dropped 8 bases, with 20 bases sitting between them. The CDR3 is made up of 14 amino acids. CDR1 and CDR2 from the germline V gene are LNHDA and SQIVND (reference sequence). The CDR3 loop reads CASNGGPAGGGYTF. CDR3 sequence (DNA): TGTGCCAGTAACGGGGGCCCCGCGGGAGGGGGCTACACCTTC.

The CDR3 DNA is TGTGCCAGCAGCCCTCCTTCGACAGGGATATCGGAGACCCAGTACTTC. Amino acid sequence: CASSPPSTGISETQYF. The genes are TRBV6-2 or TRBV6-3 and TRBJ2-5; 7 bases are a match to TRBD1. The germline CDR1 and CDR2 sequences are MNHEY and SVGEGT. The V and J ends lost 6 bases and 5 bases, in that order; junction bases with no gene match: 15. The CDR3 covers 16 residues.

This sequence joins TRBV19 and TRBJ2-7, with 8 positions matching TRBD1. After removal of 5 bases from V and 4 bases from J, the junction contained 10 bases not matched to a gene. Germline V gene data show CDR1 as LNHDA and CDR2 as SQIVND (reference sequence). The CDR3 has 15 amino acids. The CDR3: CASSSGQGPSYEQYF. The CDR3, as DNA: TGTGCCAGTAGTTCCGGACAGGGACCCTCATACGAGCAGTACTTC.

The CDR3 DNA reads TGTGCCAGCAGTGAAGTTTCAGGGGTAAGGAATGAGCAGTTCTTC. It encodes CASSEVSGVRNEQFF. The chain combines TRBV6-1 with TRBJ2-1; weak D call: TRBD1 (6 bases). V was shortened by 1 base and J by 7 bases, with 14 bases between the two germline ends. Germline CDR1 reads MNHNS; CDR2 reads SASEGT. The length of the CDR3 is 15 residues.

In DNA, the CDR3 is TGTGCCAGCAGTCCTCGGGAGGCGTCAGACTACGAGCAGTACTTC. Protein sequence: CASSPREASDYEQYF. The rearrangement links TRBV27 to TRBJ2-7, with TRBD2 matching 7 bases. V was pared by 5 bases and J by 3 bases, with 10 bases of the junction left unmatched. Per germline, CDR1 MNHEY and CDR2 SMNVEV (reference sequence). The CDR3 runs to 15 residues.

The chain links TRBV3-1 (or the pseudogene TRBV3-2) to TRBJ1-2, with a possible D match to TRBD1 (5 bases). Germline values: CDR1 LGHDT, CDR2 YNNKEL (reference sequence). This CDR3 has 17 residues. V lost 0 bases and J 2 bases, leaving 16 bases between the germline ends. CDR3 coding DNA: TGTGCCAGCAGCCAAGACCCTATTTCAGGGTTGAACTATGGCTACACCTTC. Protein sequence: CASSQDPISGLNYGYTF.

The chain couples TRBV6-5 to TRBJ1-2, with TRBD1 matching 8 bases. The trim removed 5 bases at V and 4 bases at J, leaving 6 bases unmatched. Germline assignment: CDR1 MNHEY and CDR2 SVGAGI. The CDR3 has 14 residues. The CDR3 sequence is CASSQQGGPYGYTF. CDR3 in DNA: TGTGCCAGCAGTCAACAGGGGGGTCCCTATGGCTACACCTTC.

V is TRBV6-5 and J is TRBJ2-2; possible D gene TRBD1, 6 bases. Germline CDR1 reads MNHEY; CDR2 reads SVGAGI. V was trimmed by 2 bases and J by 6 bases, leaving 16 bases between them. This CDR3 region has 16 residues. CDR3 amino acids: CASSYRLVAGAGELFF. CDR3 bases: TGTGCCAGCAGTTACCGACTCGTGGCAGGGGCCGGGGAGCTGTTTTTT.

The chain carries TRBV13 and TRBJ1-4; D is undetermined. CDR3 length equals 12 residues. The V gene's germline CDR1 is PRHDT and CDR2 FYEKMQ (reference sequence). The V end lost 8 bases, the J end lost 5 bases, and 9 bases lay between the germline ends. The DNA for the CDR3 is TGTGCCAGCGCCAGGTGGAATGAAAAACTGTTTTTT. Protein sequence: CASARWNEKLFF.